This T cell receptor beta chain appears in the sequencing data of a study of a mutant IDH1 vaccine in newly diagnosed glioma. Overall study: Vaccines began 4-6 weeks after radiotherapy alone, or with temozolomide cycles.

Time point reported: week 35, safety follow-up. One vaccine dose held 300 ug of mutant IDH1 20-mer peptide and came with topical imiquimod. New WHO grade 3 or 4 astrocytomas that were IDH1-mutant and ATRX-lost occurred in the donors. Study results and limitations: Immune responses arising from the vaccine appeared in approximately 93% of patients.

This CDR3 contains 17 residues. Germline assignment: CDR1 SEHNR and CDR2 FQNEAQ (reference sequence). Germline trimming cut 4 bases from V and 3 bases from J; bases unmatched to any gene: 10. On this clone itself: The antigen is undetermined.

Produced via immunoSEQ multiplex PCR; TCRdb's table is partial and in-frame only. The sample gives about 44,000 clones, about 86% of which show up once; 4.5% to 5.5% is in the top ten. This sample comprised PBMCs, obtained from a glioma patient whose treatment included an IDH1 peptide vaccine. This TCR derives from a woman aged 40 to 50 with glioma. Some clones in this sample may be carry-over from other donors' samples. The V gene is TRBV7-9, the J gene TRBJ1-5; 9 nucleotides match TRBD1. The CDR3 is CASSSQSGTGLNQPQHF. The CDR3 nucleotides are TGTGCCAGCAGCTCCCAATCCGGGACAGGGCTCAATCAGCCCCAGCATTTT.